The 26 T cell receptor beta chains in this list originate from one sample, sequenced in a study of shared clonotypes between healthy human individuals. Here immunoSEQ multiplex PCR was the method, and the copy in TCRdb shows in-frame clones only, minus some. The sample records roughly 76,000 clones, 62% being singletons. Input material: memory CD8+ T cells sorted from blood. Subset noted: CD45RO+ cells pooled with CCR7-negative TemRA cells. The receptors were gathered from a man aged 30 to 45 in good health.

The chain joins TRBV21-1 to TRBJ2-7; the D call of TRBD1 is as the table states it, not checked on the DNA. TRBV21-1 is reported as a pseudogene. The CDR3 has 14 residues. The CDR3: CASSKEGQDYEQYF. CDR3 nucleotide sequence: TGTGCCAGCAGCAAAGAGGGACAGGATTACGAGCAGTACTTC.

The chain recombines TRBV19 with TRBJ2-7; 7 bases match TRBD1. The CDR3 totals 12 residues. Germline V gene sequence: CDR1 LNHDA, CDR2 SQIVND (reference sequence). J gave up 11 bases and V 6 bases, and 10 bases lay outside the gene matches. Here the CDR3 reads CASSTRQGIKYF. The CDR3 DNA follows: TGTGCCAGTAGCACCCGACAGGGAATAAAGTACTTC.

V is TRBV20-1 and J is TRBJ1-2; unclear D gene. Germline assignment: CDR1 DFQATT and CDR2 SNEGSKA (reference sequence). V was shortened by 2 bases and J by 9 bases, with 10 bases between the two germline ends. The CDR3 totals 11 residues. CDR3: CSARSTLSYTF. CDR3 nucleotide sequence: TGCAGTGCTAGATCGACCCTGAGCTACACCTTC.

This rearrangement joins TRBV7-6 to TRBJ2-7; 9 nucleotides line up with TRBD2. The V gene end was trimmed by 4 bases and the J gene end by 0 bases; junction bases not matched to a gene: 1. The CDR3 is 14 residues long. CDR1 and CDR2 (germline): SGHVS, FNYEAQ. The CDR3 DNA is TGTGCCAGCAGCTATAGCGGGAGCTCCTACGAGCAGTACTTC. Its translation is CASSYSGSSYEQYF.

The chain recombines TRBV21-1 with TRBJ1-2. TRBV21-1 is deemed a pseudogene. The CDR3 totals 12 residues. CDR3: CASSKKGGPYTF. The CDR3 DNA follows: TGTGCCAGCAGCAAAAAGGGGGGGCCTTACACCTTC.

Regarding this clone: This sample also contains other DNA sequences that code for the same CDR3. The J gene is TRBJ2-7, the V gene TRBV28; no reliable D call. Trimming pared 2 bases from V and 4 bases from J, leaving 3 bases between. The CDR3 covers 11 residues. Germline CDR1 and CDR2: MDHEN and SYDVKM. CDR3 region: CASSLVYEQYF. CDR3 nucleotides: TGTGCCAGCAGTTTAGTGTACGAGCAGTACTTC.

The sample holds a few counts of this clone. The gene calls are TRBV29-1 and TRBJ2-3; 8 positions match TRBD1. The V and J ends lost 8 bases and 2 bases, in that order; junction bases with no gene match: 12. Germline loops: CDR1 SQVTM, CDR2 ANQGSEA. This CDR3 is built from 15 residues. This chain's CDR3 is CSLKTGTGHTDTQYF. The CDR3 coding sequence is TGCAGCCTCAAAACCGGGACAGGTCACACAGATACGCAGTATTTT.

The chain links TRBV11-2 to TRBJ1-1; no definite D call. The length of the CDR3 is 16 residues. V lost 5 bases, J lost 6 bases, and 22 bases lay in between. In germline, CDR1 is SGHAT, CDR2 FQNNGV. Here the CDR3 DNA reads TGTGCCAGCAGCCGTTTAGAGGCCGGGGTTGGCGCTGAAGCTTTCTTT. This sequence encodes CASSRLEAGVGAEAFF.

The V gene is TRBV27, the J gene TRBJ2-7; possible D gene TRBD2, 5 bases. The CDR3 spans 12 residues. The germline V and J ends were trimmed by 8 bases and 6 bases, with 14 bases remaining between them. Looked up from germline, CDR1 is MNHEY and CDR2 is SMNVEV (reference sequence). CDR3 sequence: CASLDPAGEQYF. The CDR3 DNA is TGTGCCAGCCTCGACCCCGCGGGCGAGCAGTACTTC.

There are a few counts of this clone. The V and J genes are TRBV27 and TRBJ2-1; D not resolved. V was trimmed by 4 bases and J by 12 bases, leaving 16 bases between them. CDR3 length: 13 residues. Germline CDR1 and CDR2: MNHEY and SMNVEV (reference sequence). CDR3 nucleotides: TGTGCCAGCAGTTCGTCCGGGCCGCCGCCGCAGTTCTTC. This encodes CASSSSGPPPQFF.

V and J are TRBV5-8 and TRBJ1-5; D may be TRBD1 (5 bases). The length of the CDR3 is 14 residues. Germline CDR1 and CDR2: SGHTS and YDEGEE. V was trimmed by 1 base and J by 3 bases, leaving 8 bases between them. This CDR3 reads CASSLRGTNQPQHF. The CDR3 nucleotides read TGTGCCAGCAGCTTGAGGGGTACCAATCAGCCCCAGCATTTT.

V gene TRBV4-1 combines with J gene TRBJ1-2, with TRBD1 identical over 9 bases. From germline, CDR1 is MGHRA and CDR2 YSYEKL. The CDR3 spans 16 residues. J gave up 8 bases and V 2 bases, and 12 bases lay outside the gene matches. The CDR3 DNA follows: TGCGCCAGCAGCCAAACCCCCCTCTCTACAGGGGGCGGCTACACCTTC. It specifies CASSQTPLSTGGGYTF.

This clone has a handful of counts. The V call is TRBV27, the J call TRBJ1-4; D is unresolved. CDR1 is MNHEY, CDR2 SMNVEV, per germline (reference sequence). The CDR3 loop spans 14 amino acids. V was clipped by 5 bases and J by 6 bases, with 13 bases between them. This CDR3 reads CASSLGVFDEKLFF. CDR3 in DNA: TGTGCCAGCAGTCTGGGAGTGTTTGATGAAAAACTGTTTTTT.

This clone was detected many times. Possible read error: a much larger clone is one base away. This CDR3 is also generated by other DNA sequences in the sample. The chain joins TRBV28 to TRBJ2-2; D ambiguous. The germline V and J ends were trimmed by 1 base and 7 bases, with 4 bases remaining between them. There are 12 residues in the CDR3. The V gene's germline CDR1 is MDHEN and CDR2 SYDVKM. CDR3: CASSLYGGELFF. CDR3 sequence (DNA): TGTGCCAGCAGTTTATACGGCGGGGAGCTGTTTTTT. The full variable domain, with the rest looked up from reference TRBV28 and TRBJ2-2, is DVKVTQSSRYLVKRTGEKVFLECVQDMDHENMFWYRQDPGLGLRLIYFSYDVKMKEKGDIPEGYSVSREKKERFSLILESASTNQTSMYLCASSLYGGELFFGEGSRLTVL.

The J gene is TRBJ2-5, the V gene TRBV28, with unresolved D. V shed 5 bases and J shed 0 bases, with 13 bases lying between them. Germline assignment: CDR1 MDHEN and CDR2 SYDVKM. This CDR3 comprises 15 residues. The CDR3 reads CASSPSLLYQETQYF. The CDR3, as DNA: TGTGCCAGCAGTCCCAGTTTACTGTACCAAGAGACCCAGTACTTC. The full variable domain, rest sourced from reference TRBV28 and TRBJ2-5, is DVKVTQSSRYLVKRTGEKVFLECVQDMDHENMFWYRQDPGLGLRLIYFSYDVKMKEKGDIPEGYSVSREKKERFSLILESASTNQTSMYLCASSPSLLYQETQYFGPGTRLLVL.

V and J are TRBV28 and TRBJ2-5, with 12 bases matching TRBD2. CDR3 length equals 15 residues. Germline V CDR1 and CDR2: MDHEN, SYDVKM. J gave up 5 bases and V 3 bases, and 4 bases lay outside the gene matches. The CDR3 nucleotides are TGTGCCAGCAGTTTTTCGACTAGCGGGAGTGAGACCCAGTACTTC. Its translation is CASSFSTSGSETQYF.

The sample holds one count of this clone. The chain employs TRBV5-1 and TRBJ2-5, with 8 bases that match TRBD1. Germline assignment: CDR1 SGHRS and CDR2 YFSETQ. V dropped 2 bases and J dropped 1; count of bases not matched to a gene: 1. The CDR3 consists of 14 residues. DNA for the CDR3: TGCGCCAGCAGCTTTCAGGGGGCCCAAGAGACCCAGTACTTC. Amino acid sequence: CASSFQGAQETQYF.

In DNA, the CDR3 is TGCGCCAGCAGTCAATCTCGGGTGGCGTGGGAGAACATTCAGTACTTC. It yields the protein CASSQSRVAWENIQYF. The chain has TRBV23-1 and TRBJ2-4, with D possibly TRBD2 on 5 matching bases. TRBV23-1 is noted as an ORF with a role that remains uncertain. This CDR3 spans 16 amino acids. V was shortened by 0 bases and J by 7 bases, with 16 bases between the two germline ends.

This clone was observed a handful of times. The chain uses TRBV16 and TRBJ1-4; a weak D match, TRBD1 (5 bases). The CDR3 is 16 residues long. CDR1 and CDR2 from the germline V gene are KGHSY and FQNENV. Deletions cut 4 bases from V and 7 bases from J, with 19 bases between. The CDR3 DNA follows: TGTGCCAGCAGCCCCGCCGACCGGACACTGGGTGAAAAACTGTTTTTT. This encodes CASSPADRTLGEKLFF.

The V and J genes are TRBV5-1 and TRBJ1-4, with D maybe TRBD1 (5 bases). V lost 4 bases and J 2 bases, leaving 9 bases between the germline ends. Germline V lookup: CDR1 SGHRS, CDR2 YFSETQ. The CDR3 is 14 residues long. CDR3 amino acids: CASSPGRTNEKLFF. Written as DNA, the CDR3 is TGCGCCAGCAGCCCGGGACGGACTAATGAAAAACTGTTTTTT.

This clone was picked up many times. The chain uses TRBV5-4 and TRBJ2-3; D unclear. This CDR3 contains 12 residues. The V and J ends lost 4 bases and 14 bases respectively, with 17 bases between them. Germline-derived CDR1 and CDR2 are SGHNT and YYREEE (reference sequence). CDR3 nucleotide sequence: TGTGCCAGCAGCCCCACCCCCCCACAGTGGTATTTT. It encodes CASSPTPPQWYF.

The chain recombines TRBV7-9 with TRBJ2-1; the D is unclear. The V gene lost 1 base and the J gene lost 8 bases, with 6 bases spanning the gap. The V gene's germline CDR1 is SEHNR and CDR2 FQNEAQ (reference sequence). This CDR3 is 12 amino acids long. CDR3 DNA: TGTGCCAGCAGCTTAGAAAGCGATGAGCAGTTCTTC. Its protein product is CASSLESDEQFF.

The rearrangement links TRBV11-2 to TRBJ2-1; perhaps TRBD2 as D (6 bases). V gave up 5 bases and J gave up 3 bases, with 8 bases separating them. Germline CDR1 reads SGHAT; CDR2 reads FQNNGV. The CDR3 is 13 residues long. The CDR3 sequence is CASSLTSYNEQFF. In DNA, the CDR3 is TGTGCCAGCAGCCTGACTAGCTACAATGAGCAGTTCTTC.

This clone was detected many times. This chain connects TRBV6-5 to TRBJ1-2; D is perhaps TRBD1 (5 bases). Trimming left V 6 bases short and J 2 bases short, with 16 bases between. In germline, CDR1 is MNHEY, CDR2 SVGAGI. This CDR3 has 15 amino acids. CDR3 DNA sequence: TGTGCCAGCAGCTCCTTGGGGCTGTGGAACTATGGCTACACCTTC. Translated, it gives CASSSLGLWNYGYTF.

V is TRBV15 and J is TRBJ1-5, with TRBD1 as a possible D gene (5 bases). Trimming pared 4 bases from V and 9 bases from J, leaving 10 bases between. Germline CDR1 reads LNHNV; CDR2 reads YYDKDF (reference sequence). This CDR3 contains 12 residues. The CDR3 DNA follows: TGTGCCACCAGCACAGGGTCTAGGCCCCAGCATTTT. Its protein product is CATSTGSRPQHF.

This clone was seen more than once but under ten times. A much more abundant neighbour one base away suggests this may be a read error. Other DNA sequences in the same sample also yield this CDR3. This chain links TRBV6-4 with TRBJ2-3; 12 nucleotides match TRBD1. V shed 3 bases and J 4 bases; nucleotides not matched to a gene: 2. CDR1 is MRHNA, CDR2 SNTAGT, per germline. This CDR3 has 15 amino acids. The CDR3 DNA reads TGTGCCAGCAGTGAAGGGACAGGGGGCGCAGATACGCAGTATTTT. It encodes CASSEGTGGADTQYF.